These T cell receptor beta chains were read from a single sample in a study of identical twins. TCRdb processed the 5' RACE reads anew with MiXCR; each CDR3 protein has one entry. Of 250,000 or so distinct CDR3 sequences listed, 12% are singletons. Separately, the same data were catalogued under a study of yellow fever vaccine responses in identical twins.

Sequenced sample: memory (CD45RO+) T cells sorted from blood. The receptors derive from a woman aged 18-29 years in good health. Each CDR3 is given with its conserved first and last residue. The order of the fields is V gene, J gene, CDR3 protein.

TRBV20-1	TRBJ1-2	CSASIPTGGFNYGYTF
TRBV5-1	TRBJ1-6	CASSLELRASSYNSPLHF
TRBV5-4	TRBJ2-3	CASSGTGTGGRDTQYF
TRBV7-6	TRBJ2-1	CASSSAGDEQFF
TRBV28	TRBJ2-7	CASNIGLTPYEQYF
TRBV29-1	TRBJ2-6	CSVKAGSGANVLTF
TRBV20-1	TRBJ2-1	CSARAPSGGVTDQFF
TRBV5-5	TRBJ2-7	CAISPGNLKGYEQYF
TRBV5-1	TRBJ2-2	CASSYWTSGSHLSTGELFF
TRBV7-2	TRBJ1-5	CASSLVSQGAPAQPQHF
TRBV19	TRBJ2-7	CASSIVGKGSYEQYF
TRBV5-1	TRBJ2-1	CASSTLGLGENEQFF
TRBV5-6	TRBJ2-3	CASSLGWAASTDTQYF
TRBV11-2	TRBJ1-6	CASSFEGVWGSPLHF
TRBV28	TRBJ2-5	CASSPMRGGQETQYF
TRBV10-3	TRBJ1-5	CAISETSDQPQHF